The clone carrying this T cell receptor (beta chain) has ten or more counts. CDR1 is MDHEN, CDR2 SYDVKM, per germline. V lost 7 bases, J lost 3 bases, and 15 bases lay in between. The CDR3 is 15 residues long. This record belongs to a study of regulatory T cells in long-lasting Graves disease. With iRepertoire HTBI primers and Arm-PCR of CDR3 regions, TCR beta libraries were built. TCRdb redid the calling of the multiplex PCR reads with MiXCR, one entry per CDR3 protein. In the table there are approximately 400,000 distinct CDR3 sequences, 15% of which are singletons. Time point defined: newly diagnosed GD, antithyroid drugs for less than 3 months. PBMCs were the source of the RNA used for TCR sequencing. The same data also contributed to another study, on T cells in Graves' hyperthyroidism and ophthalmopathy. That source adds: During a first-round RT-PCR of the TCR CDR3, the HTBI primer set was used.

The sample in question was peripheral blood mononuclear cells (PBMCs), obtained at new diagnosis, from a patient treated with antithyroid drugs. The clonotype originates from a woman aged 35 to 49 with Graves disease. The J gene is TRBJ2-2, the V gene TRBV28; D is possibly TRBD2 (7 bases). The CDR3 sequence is CASTNLGGDTGELFF. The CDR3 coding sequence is TGTGCCAGCACAAACCTAGGGGGGGACACCGGGGAGCTGTTTTTT.